This TCR beta chain was captured by sequencing in a study of cytomegalovirus exposure and HLA in healthy donors. Overall study results and limits: It was taken for granted in presence/absence analyses that sequencing depth across donors was roughly uniform. TCR beta chains associated with HLA were, in a later analysis, more clonally expanded than equally common others. Most of the TCR beta V segments (in an earlier analysis) were productive either about 87% or about 30% of the time.

V was pared by 2 bases and J by 5 bases, with 12 bases between. This CDR3 spans 14 amino acids. Germline values: CDR1 MDHEN, CDR2 SYDVKM. A note on this clone: Its antigen remains unidentified.

The PCR used 60 Vbeta and 13 Jbeta primers. Assay used: immunoSEQ multiplex PCR; TCRdb lists only in-frame clones, some missing. The table lists under 100,000 clones, approximately 79% of them singletons. The chain employs TRBV28 and TRBJ1-1, with a weak D call TRBD1 (5 bases). The source material was PBMCs. This sequence was found in a young man in good health and CMV-seronegative. CDR3 loop: CASSLPGTRTEAFF. CDR3 nucleotides: TGTGCCAGCAGTTTACCGGGGACTCGGACTGAAGCTTTCTTT.